The 29 T cell receptor beta chains given below trace back to one sample, sequenced in a study of T cell responses to AZD1222 COVID-19 vaccine. Clones were read by immunoSEQ multiplex PCR, and TCRdb kept only the in-frame ones, dropping some. The sample carries 90,000 to 120,000 clones, roughly 90% recorded once. Sample: peripheral blood, taken on day 0 of AZD1222 vaccination. Every receptor here comes from an adult in good health.

V is TRBV7-6 and J is TRBJ2-3, with TRBD1 identical over 9 bases. Germline CDR1 SGHVS, CDR2 FNYEAQ. Trimming cost V 5 bases and J 2 bases; bases outside gene matches: 8. This CDR3 has 16 residues. CDR3 amino acids: CASSLSGTGLTDTQYF. CDR3 sequence (DNA): TGTGCCAGCAGCCTTAGTGGGACAGGGCTCACAGATACGCAGTATTTT.

J is TRBJ2-2 and V is TRBV9; D not resolved. Trimming removed 4 bases at V and 1 base at J, with 8 bases between. The CDR3 is 14 amino acids. Germline V gives CDR1 SGDLS, CDR2 YYNGEE. The CDR3 is CASSPPRNTGELFF. The CDR3 nucleotides read TGTGCCAGCAGCCCTCCACGGAACACCGGGGAGCTGTTTTTT.

V usage is TRBV3-1 (or the pseudogene TRBV3-2) and J usage is TRBJ1-1, with 7 bases matching TRBD1. V was pared by 3 bases and J by 7 bases, with 8 bases of the junction left unmatched. This CDR3 contains 14 residues. CDR1 and CDR2 from the germline V gene are LGHDT and YNNKEL (reference sequence). The chain's CDR3 is CASSQLTGEFEAFF. The CDR3 bases are TGTGCCAGCAGCCAGTTAACAGGGGAGTTTGAAGCTTTCTTT.

This rearrangement joins TRBV30 to TRBJ1-3; the D is unclear. The CDR3 loop spans 13 amino acids. Germline V lookup: CDR1 GTSNPN, CDR2 SVGIG (reference sequence). Trimming pared 0 bases from V and 0 bases from J, leaving 3 bases between. CDR3 amino acids: CAWSVDSGNTIYF. The CDR3 nucleotides read TGTGCCTGGAGTGTAGACTCTGGAAACACCATATATTTT.

The chain links TRBV27 to TRBJ1-2, with 7 bases lining up with TRBD1. The junction had 5 bases not matched to a gene; V was cut back by 7 bases and J by 0 bases. CDR3 size: 14 residues. From germline, CDR1 is MNHEY and CDR2 SMNVEV (reference sequence). In nucleotides, the CDR3 is TGTGCCAGCAACCCGGACAGGTCTAACTATGGCTACACCTTC. Protein: CASNPDRSNYGYTF.

This clone was recorded at least ten times. The chain uses TRBV29-1 and TRBJ2-1; no clear D. Per germline, CDR1 SQVTM and CDR2 ANQGSEA. This CDR3 is built from 12 residues. V lost 6 bases and J lost 4, with 10 bases in between. This CDR3 is CSVGLGYNEQFF. Here the CDR3 DNA reads TGCAGCGTGGGCCTGGGGTACAATGAGCAGTTCTTC.

This clone showed up just a few times. The gene calls are TRBV2 and TRBJ1-5; TRBD1 matches at 7 bases. CDR3 length: 15 residues. The germline gives CDR1 SNHLY, CDR2 FYNNEI. V lost 4 bases to trimming and J lost 6 bases; unmatched junction nucleotides: 9. The CDR3 reads CASSVQGRDTQPQHF. CDR3 sequence (DNA): TGTGCCAGCAGTGTACAGGGGAGGGATACTCAGCCCCAGCATTTT.

This clone was counted a single time. The rearrangement uses TRBV3-1 (or the pseudogene TRBV3-2) and TRBJ2-1, with 10 bases lining up with TRBD2. The CDR3 is 15 amino acids. Germline values: CDR1 LGHDT, CDR2 YNNKEL (reference sequence). With 3 bases clipped from V and 3 bases from J, the junction kept 2 bases outside the gene matches. The CDR3 coding sequence is TGTGCCAGCAGCCAGAGCGGGAGGGACTACAATGAGCAGTTCTTC. It encodes CASSQSGRDYNEQFF.

This chain joins TRBV7-2 and TRBJ2-7; D is ambiguous. The CDR3 length is 14 residues. V shed 2 bases and J shed 2 bases, with 10 bases lying between them. The germline V gene encodes CDR1 SGHTA and CDR2 FQGNSA. The CDR3 bases are TGTGCCAGCAGCTTAAATGCCGATCCCTACGAGCAGTACTTC. It specifies CASSLNADPYEQYF. Supplemented by reference TRBV7-2 and TRBJ2-7, the full variable domain reads GAGVSQSPSNKVTEKGKDVELRCDPISGHTALYWYRQSLGQGLEFLIYFQGNSAPDKSGLPSDRFSAERTGGSVSTLTIQRTQQEDSAVYLCASSLNADPYEQYFGPGTRLTVT.

The chain employs TRBV7-3 and TRBJ2-6; no firm D call. Germline V gene lookup returns CDR1 SGHTA and CDR2 FQGTGA. The V end lost 3 bases, the J end lost 2 bases, and 14 bases lay between the germline ends. The CDR3 totals 17 residues. CDR3 bases: TGTGCCAGCAGCTTGATAGGGATTGGACCTGGGGCCAACGTCCTGACTTTC. Its protein is CASSLIGIGPGANVLTF. The entire variable domain, with the rest obtained from reference TRBV7-3 and TRBJ2-6, is as follows: GAGVSQTPSNKVTEKGKYVELRCDPISGHTALYWYRQSLGQGPEFLIYFQGTGAADDSGLPNDRFFAVRPEGSVSTLKIQRTERGDSAVYLCASSLIGIGPGANVLTFGAGSRLTVL.

The chain carries TRBV5-4 and TRBJ1-2, with 10 positions matching TRBD1. CDR1 and CDR2 (germline): SGHNT, YYREEE (reference sequence). The CDR3 totals 16 residues. V trimming: 4 bases; J trimming: 0 bases; junction bases outside the gene matches: 6. CDR3 sequence: CASSPTGGAPNYGYTF. The CDR3 DNA follows: TGTGCCAGCAGCCCGACAGGGGGCGCTCCTAACTATGGCTACACCTTC.

This chain links TRBV6-2 or TRBV6-3 with TRBJ2-5, with 8 positions matching TRBD2. The germline gives CDR1 MNHEY, CDR2 SVGEGT. V lost 4 bases to trimming and J lost 5 bases; unmatched junction nucleotides: 6. The CDR3 loop spans 14 amino acids. The CDR3 nucleotides are TGTGCCAGCAGTTTCGGGGGGGGAAGGGAGACCCAGTACTTC. Protein sequence: CASSFGGGRETQYF.

The rearrangement uses TRBV19 and TRBJ1-2, with 7 bases that match TRBD1. This CDR3 is 14 amino acids long. In germline, CDR1 is LNHDA, CDR2 SQIVND (reference sequence). The V gene end was trimmed by 8 bases and the J gene end by 8 bases; junction bases not matched to a gene: 14. The CDR3 loop reads CASSTGQPARGYTF. The CDR3 DNA reads TGTGCCAGTTCTACGGGACAGCCGGCCAGGGGCTACACCTTC.

J is TRBJ1-1 and V is TRBV7-2; the D is unclear. The CDR3 is made up of 13 amino acids. The ends were cut back, 1 base at V and 3 bases at J, with 6 bases in the middle. Germline V gene lookup returns CDR1 SGHTA and CDR2 FQGNSA. The CDR3 protein is CASSLGYYTEAFF. The DNA of the CDR3 is TGTGCCAGCAGCTTAGGGTACTACACTGAAGCTTTCTTT.

The rearrangement joins TRBV10-3 to TRBJ1-5; TRBD1 is a possible D gene (5 bases). Per the germline V gene, CDR1 is ENHRY and CDR2 is SYGVKD. V was cut by 6 bases and J by 5 bases, with 8 bases left in between. The CDR3 extends over 12 amino acids. The CDR3 sequence is CAIRGVDQPQHF. CDR3 sequence (DNA): TGTGCCATCAGGGGGGTAGATCAGCCCCAGCATTTT.

The chain employs TRBV10-3 and TRBJ2-3, with 7 bases matching TRBD2. Trimming took 4 bases from V and 5 from J; bases not matched to a gene: 9. The CDR3 loop spans 15 amino acids. CDR1 ENHRY and CDR2 SYGVKD come from the germline V gene. The CDR3 DNA is TGTGCCATCAGTGCGACGGGAGGTCAGGGAGATACGCAGTATTTT. Amino acid sequence: CAISATGGQGDTQYF.

V gene TRBV13 combines with J gene TRBJ2-3, with 7 bases matching TRBD2. The CDR3 runs 16 residues. Germline V CDR1 and CDR2: PRHDT, FYEKMQ (reference sequence). J gave up 3 bases and V 5 bases, and 11 bases lay outside the gene matches. The CDR3 loop reads CASSPRVGGRTDTQYF. CDR3 in DNA: TGTGCCAGCAGCCCCCGAGTGGGCGGGAGAACAGATACGCAGTATTTT.

The V call is TRBV3-1 (or the pseudogene TRBV3-2), the J call TRBJ1-1; 9 nucleotides agree with TRBD1. This CDR3 is built from 15 residues. From germline, CDR1 is LGHDT and CDR2 YNNKEL (reference sequence). V was pared by 4 bases and J by 8 bases, with 11 bases of the junction left unmatched. CDR3 in amino acids: CASSRDRAQRGEAFF. CDR3 DNA sequence: TGTGCCAGCAGCCGGGACAGGGCCCAAAGGGGGGAAGCTTTCTTT.

The chain combines TRBV18 with TRBJ1-5, with TRBD1 matching 7 bases. Germline loops: CDR1 KGHSH, CDR2 LQKENI. This CDR3 region has 14 residues. J lost 5 bases, V lost 4 bases, and 5 bases had no gene match. As DNA, the CDR3 is TGTGCCAGCTCACTTAACAGGGGTGATCAGCCCCAGCATTTT. Residues: CASSLNRGDQPQHF.

The chain has TRBV5-8 and TRBJ1-5, with D unresolved. The V gene's germline CDR1 is SGHTS and CDR2 YDEGEE. The CDR3 has 16 residues. V was shortened by 1 base and J by 2 bases, with 13 bases between the two germline ends. This CDR3 reads CASSLKGIGGNQPQHF. In DNA, the CDR3 is TGTGCCAGCAGCTTGAAAGGTATCGGTGGCAATCAGCCCCAGCATTTT.

V usage is TRBV11-2 and J usage is TRBJ2-2; TRBD1 might be the D (7 bases). The CDR3 has 16 residues. Per the germline V gene, CDR1 is SGHAT and CDR2 is FQNNGV. V shed 5 bases and J shed 3 bases, with 16 bases lying between them. The DNA of the CDR3 is TGTGCCAGCAGCCCCACACAGGGGAGGTACACCGGGGAGCTGTTTTTT. This translates into CASSPTQGRYTGELFF.

CDR3 region: CASRLPGGTGGYEQYF. The DNA for the CDR3 is TGTGCCAGCAGGTTACCCGGGGGGACAGGGGGCTACGAGCAGTACTTC. The genes are TRBV28 and TRBJ2-7; TRBD1 matches at 11 bases. Germline CDR1 reads MDHEN; CDR2 reads SYDVKM. The CDR3 sequence is 16 residues long. J lost 3 bases, V lost 6 bases, and 10 bases had no gene match.

The chain is built from TRBV9 and TRBJ2-7; TRBD1 matches at 8 bases. There are 16 residues in the CDR3. Germline values: CDR1 SGDLS, CDR2 YYNGEE. The V segment lost 3 bases and the J segment 2 bases; nucleotides outside the gene matches: 10. CDR3 nucleotide sequence: TGTGCCAGCAGCGCACAACAGACAGGGGCTACCTACGAGCAGTACTTC. Protein product: CASSAQQTGATYEQYF.

The genes are TRBV6-5 and TRBJ2-7; D unclear. CDR1 and CDR2 (germline): MNHEY, SVGAGI. The CDR3 sequence is 15 residues long. The germline V and J ends were trimmed by 7 bases and 2 bases, with 18 bases remaining between them. For the CDR3, the DNA is TGTGCCAGCATATCCACGAGTAAGAACACCTACGAGCAGTACTTC. As protein: CASISTSKNTYEQYF.

The chain combines TRBV4-2 with TRBJ2-1; 7 bases agree with TRBD2. The junction had 4 bases not matched to a gene; V was cut back by 2 bases and J by 0 bases. CDR1 is LGHNA, CDR2 YNFKEQ, per germline. This CDR3 comprises 16 residues. In DNA, the CDR3 is TGTGCCAGCAGCCAATCTAGCGGCAGCTCCTACAATGAGCAGTTCTTC. Translated, it gives CASSQSSGSSYNEQFF.

V is TRBV11-3 and J is TRBJ2-1, with TRBD2 identical over 10 bases. Germline values: CDR1 SGHNT, CDR2 YENEEA. The CDR3 is 15 residues long. Trimming removed 3 bases from V and 7 bases from J; junction bases left unmatched: 6. In DNA, the CDR3 is TGTGCCAGCAGCTTCGAGACTAGCGGGCCTAATGAGCAGTTCTTC. Its translation: CASSFETSGPNEQFF.

In DNA form, the CDR3 reads TGTGCCAGCAGCTCTCAACTCGAGAACGAGCAGTACTTC. Protein sequence: CASSSQLENEQYF. This sequence joins TRBV11-2 and TRBJ2-7, with unresolved D. The CDR3 consists of 13 residues. The ends were cut back, 4 bases at V and 5 bases at J, with 12 bases in the middle. CDR1 is SGHAT, CDR2 FQNNGV, per germline.

This chain uses TRBV5-1 with TRBJ1-2; 8 nucleotides match TRBD1. CDR1 SGHRS and CDR2 YFSETQ come from the germline V gene. The V gene end was trimmed by 4 bases and the J gene end by 3 bases; junction bases not matched to a gene: 17. This CDR3 comprises 18 residues. CDR3 in amino acids: CASSPNAGGAIGDYGYTF. The CDR3 nucleotides read TGCGCCAGCAGCCCAAATGCAGGGGGCGCGATTGGGGACTATGGCTACACCTTC.

The chain recombines TRBV29-1 with TRBJ1-5; D is uncertain. The CDR3 has 12 amino acids. The ends were cut back, 6 bases at V and 4 bases at J, with 10 bases in the middle. The germline V gene encodes CDR1 SQVTM and CDR2 ANQGSEA. The CDR3 loop reads CSVGKENQPQHF. In DNA, the CDR3 is TGCAGCGTCGGCAAAGAAAATCAGCCCCAGCATTTT. The complete variable domain, with remaining parts taken from reference TRBV29-1 and TRBJ1-5, reads SAVISQKPSRDICQRGTSLTIQCQVDSQVTMMFWYRQQPGQSLTLIATANQGSEATYESGFVIDKFPISRPNLTFSTLTVSNMSPEDSSIYLCSVGKENQPQHFGDGTRLSIL.